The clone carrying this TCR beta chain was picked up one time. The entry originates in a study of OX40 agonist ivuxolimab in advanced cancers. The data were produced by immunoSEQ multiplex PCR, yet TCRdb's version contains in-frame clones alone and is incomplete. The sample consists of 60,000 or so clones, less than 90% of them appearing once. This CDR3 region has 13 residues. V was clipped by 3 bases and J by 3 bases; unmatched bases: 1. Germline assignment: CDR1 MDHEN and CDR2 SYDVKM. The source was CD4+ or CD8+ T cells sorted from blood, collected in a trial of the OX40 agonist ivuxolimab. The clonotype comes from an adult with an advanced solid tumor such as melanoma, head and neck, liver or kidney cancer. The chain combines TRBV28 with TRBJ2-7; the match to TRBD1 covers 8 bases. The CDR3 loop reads CASSLDRDYEQYF. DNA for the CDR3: TGTGCCAGCAGTTTGGACAGGGACTACGAGCAGTACTTC.